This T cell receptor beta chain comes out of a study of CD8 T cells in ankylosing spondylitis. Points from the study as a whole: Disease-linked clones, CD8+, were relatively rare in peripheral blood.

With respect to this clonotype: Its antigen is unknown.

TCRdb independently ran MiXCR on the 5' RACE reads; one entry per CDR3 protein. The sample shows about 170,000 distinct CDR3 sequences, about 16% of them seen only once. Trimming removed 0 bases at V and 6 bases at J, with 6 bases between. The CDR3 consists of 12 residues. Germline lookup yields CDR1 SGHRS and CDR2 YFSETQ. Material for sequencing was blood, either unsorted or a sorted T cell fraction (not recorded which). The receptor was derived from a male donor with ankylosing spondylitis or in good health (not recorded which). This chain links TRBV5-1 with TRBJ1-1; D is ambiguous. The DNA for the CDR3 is TGCGCCAGCAGCTTGGCCCCATCTGAAGCTTTCTTT. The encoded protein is CASSLAPSEAFF.